The 15 T cell receptor beta chains presented below share a single source sample, sequenced in a study of T cell responses to AZD1222 COVID-19 vaccine (dated by TCRdb to the early 2020s). Receptors were amplified or captured by the immunoSEQ multiplex PCR assay. As stored in TCRdb, this immuneACCESS dataset retains in-frame rearrangements with V and J assigned. A fraction of the clones does not appear; measured against another copy, unresolved V genes explain less than half of the discrepancy, and the remainder lacks a known reason. This sample holds approximately 150,000 clones; approximately 95% were observed only once. The ten largest clones capture more than 0.7% of the sample. This specimen's time point label, interpreted: baseline before first vaccination. The sample's treatment or condition label is to be understood as: meningococcal conjugate vaccine given as trial control. The sample in question was peripheral blood, obtained on day 0 of MenACWY control vaccination. All receptors derive from an adult in good health.

This clone was found a few times. The chain employs TRBV27 and TRBJ1-2; D remains unclear. Trimming shortened V by 5 bases and J by 13 bases, and 20 bases separated the two germline ends. CDR1 MNHEY and CDR2 SMNVEV come from the germline V gene (reference sequence). The CDR3 contains 13 residues. Here the CDR3 reads CASSPRPHQKSTF. Here the CDR3 DNA reads TGTGCCAGCAGTCCCCGACCGCACCAGAAGTCCACCTTC.

This chain links TRBV18 with TRBJ1-5; 7 bases are a match to TRBD1. The V and J ends lost 2 bases and 1 base, in that order; junction bases with no gene match: 11. The CDR3 has 18 residues. Germline CDR1 reads KGHSH; CDR2 reads LQKENI. The CDR3 spells CASSPSLIGQASNQPQHF. The CDR3 DNA follows: TGTGCCAGCTCACCATCCCTCATCGGACAGGCCAGCAATCAGCCCCAGCATTTT. Full variable domain (missing parts from reference TRBV18 and TRBJ1-5): NAGVMQNPRHLVRRRGQEARLRCSPMKGHSHVYWYRQLPEEGLKFMVYLQKENIIDESGMPKERFSAEFPKEGPSILRIQQVVRGDSAAYFCASSPSLIGQASNQPQHFGDGTRLSIL.

V gene TRBV7-2 combines with J gene TRBJ1-1; the D is unclear. This CDR3 has 15 amino acids. Germline CDR1 SGHTA, CDR2 FQGNSA. V was shortened by 6 bases and J by 1 base, with 15 bases between the two germline ends. The DNA for the CDR3 is TGTGCCAGCAGTTCCCGCAGGCCCCCGAACACTGAAGCTTTCTTT. This translates into CASSSRRPPNTEAFF.

V usage is TRBV4-3 and J usage is TRBJ1-2; 8 bases align to TRBD1. V lost 2 bases, J lost 8 bases, and 10 bases stayed unmatched. This CDR3 has 15 residues. The germline gives CDR1 LGHNA, CDR2 YSLEER. The CDR3 coding sequence is TGCGCCAGCAGCCAAAGCGGACAGGGAGGGGGAGGCTACACCTTC. This sequence encodes CASSQSGQGGGGYTF.

The rearrangement links TRBV6-4 to TRBJ2-3; TRBD2 agrees at 12 bases. There are 15 residues in the CDR3. V lost 4 bases to trimming and J lost 2 bases; unmatched junction nucleotides: 1. Germline-derived CDR1 and CDR2 are MRHNA and SNTAGT. CDR3 sequence reads: CASSASGGATDTQYF. The DNA of the CDR3 is TGTGCCAGCAGTGCTAGCGGGGGGGCCACAGATACGCAGTATTTT.

The V gene is TRBV27, the J gene TRBJ1-1; TRBD1 aligns across 10 bases. Germline-derived CDR1 and CDR2 are MNHEY and SMNVEV (reference sequence). The CDR3 length is 18 residues. V shed 3 bases and J 3 bases; nucleotides not matched to a gene: 13. The CDR3 DNA is TGTGCCAGCAGTTTGGACAGGGGGTTTTCTTTTAGGGACACTGAAGCTTTCTTT. Its protein is CASSLDRGFSFRDTEAFF.

V gene TRBV18 combines with J gene TRBJ1-1; TRBD1 might be the D (5 bases). The germline V gene encodes CDR1 KGHSH and CDR2 LQKENI. The CDR3 consists of 14 residues. V was shortened by 3 bases and J by 0 bases, with 8 bases between the two germline ends. CDR3 in amino acids: CASSPQGLNTEAFF. CDR3 nucleotides: TGTGCCAGCTCACCGCAGGGCCTGAACACTGAAGCTTTCTTT.

The chain links TRBV4-1 to TRBJ2-7; D is undetermined. Trimming took off 3 bases at V and 0 bases at J, with 9 bases between the two ends. Germline V lookup: CDR1 MGHRA, CDR2 YSYEKL. The CDR3 loop spans 14 amino acids. The CDR3 sequence is CASSHDWPSYEQYF. The CDR3 bases are TGCGCCAGCAGCCACGACTGGCCCTCCTACGAGCAGTACTTC.

The V and J genes are TRBV20-1 and TRBJ2-7; 7 bases are shared with TRBD2. This CDR3 region has 14 residues. Germline V gene sequence: CDR1 DFQATT, CDR2 SNEGSKA (reference sequence). V lost 3 bases and J lost 4; bases outside the gene matches: 9. CDR3 region: CSASAGLVSYEQYF. The CDR3 DNA reads as TGCAGTGCTAGTGCTGGACTAGTCTCGTACGAGCAGTACTTC.

A note on this clone: This same CDR3 is encoded by further DNA sequences in the sample. This rearrangement joins TRBV28 to TRBJ1-3, with 9 bases lining up with TRBD1. Per the germline V gene, CDR1 is MDHEN and CDR2 is SYDVKM. V lost 7 bases and J lost 2; bases outside the gene matches: 6. This CDR3 spans 15 amino acids. The CDR3 nucleotides are TGTGCCAGCACCGAGGACAGGGGTCCTGGAAACACCATATATTTT. Its protein is CASTEDRGPGNTIYF.

This chain uses TRBV24-1 with TRBJ2-2, with 8 bases aligning to TRBD2. With V trimmed by 3 bases and J by 7 bases, 6 bases remained unmatched. Germline V gene data show CDR1 as KGHDR and CDR2 as SFDVKD. The CDR3 runs to 15 residues. CDR3 protein: CATSDGSGMVGELFF. The CDR3 DNA sequence: TGTGCCACCAGTGATGGTAGCGGGATGGTCGGGGAGCTGTTTTTT.

This chain uses TRBV5-5 with TRBJ2-1; D is undetermined. This CDR3 region has 13 residues. Trimming took off 0 bases at V and 5 bases at J, with 6 bases between the two ends. Germline CDR1 and CDR2: SGHKS and YYEKEE (reference sequence). In nucleotides, the CDR3 is TGTGCCAGCAGCTTGGGGATGGACAATGAGCAGTTCTTC. It is translated as CASSLGMDNEQFF.

The chain links TRBV3-1 (or the pseudogene TRBV3-2) to TRBJ1-5; TRBD1 is a possible D gene (5 bases). V lost 2 bases and J lost 7, with 9 bases in between. The CDR3 totals 13 residues. Germline loops: CDR1 LGHDT, CDR2 YNNKEL (reference sequence). In nucleotides, the CDR3 is TGTGCCAGCAGCCAACGGTCAGGGCAGCCCCAGCATTTT. This codes for CASSQRSGQPQHF.

J is TRBJ2-2 and V is TRBV4-1; D remains ambiguous. CDR1 and CDR2 from the germline V gene are MGHRA and YSYEKL. The CDR3 length is 14 residues. V lost 2 bases and J 2 bases, leaving 6 bases between the germline ends. The CDR3 DNA reads as TGCGCCAGCAGCCAATCTGTAAACACCGGGGAGCTGTTTTTT. Its translation is CASSQSVNTGELFF.

In its sample, this clone was seen a few times. The chain employs TRBV7-2 and TRBJ1-6; maybe TRBD1 (6 bases). This CDR3 has 15 amino acids. V lost 3 bases and J lost 9, with 15 bases in between. The V gene's germline CDR1 is SGHTA and CDR2 FQGNSA. Here the CDR3 reads CASSFNREGSSPLHF. The DNA for the CDR3 is TGTGCCAGCAGCTTCAACAGGGAGGGTAGTTCACCCCTCCACTTT.